Many counts were recorded for the clone carrying this T cell receptor (beta chain). TCRdb analysed the 5' RACE reads with MiXCR anew, one entry per CDR3 protein. The sample consists of about 220,000 distinct CDR3 sequences, 20% to 30% of them appearing once. These data belong to a study of CD8 T cells in ankylosing spondylitis. This receptor was obtained from a male donor with ankylosing spondylitis or in good health (not recorded which). The sample taken for sequencing was blood, either unsorted or a sorted T cell fraction (not recorded which).

CDR3 sequence reads: CASSLGTEGLKQFF. In DNA form, the CDR3 reads TGCGCCAGCAGCTTGGGGACAGAAGGACTAAAGCAGTTCTTC. The chain couples TRBV5-1 to TRBJ2-1; D tentatively fits TRBD1 or TRBD2 (6 bases each). CDR1 is SGHRS and CDR2 is YFSETQ in the germline V gene. This CDR3 comprises 14 residues. Trimming pared 0 bases from V and 11 bases from J, leaving 15 bases between.